These T cell receptor beta chains were read from a single sample in a study of response to subunit inactivated influenza vaccine. MiXCR was run by TCRdb on the RT-PCR reads, yielding one entry per CDR3 protein. Here the sample spans 450,000 to 700,000 distinct CDR3 sequences, about 15% being singletons. Sequenced material: PBMCs from blood, taken about 11 days after vaccination. The receptors come from a man in his fifties or sixties who received an inactivated influenza vaccine. CDR3s include the opening cysteine and the closing phenylalanine or tryptophan. D genes are given only for firm matches. Part of the rows lack a size; the others show once, few, many or a class for expanded clones.

NA | many | 12 | TRBJ2-1 | TRBV18 | CASSRRYNEQFF | TGTGCCAGCTCACGACGGTACAATGAGCAGTTCTTC
TRBD1 | NA | 16 | TRBJ2-5 | TRBV20-1 | CSATRPQATGGETQYF | TGCAGTGCCACCCGCCCCCAGGCTACAGGGGGAGAGACCCAGTACTTC
TRBD1 | NA | 15 | TRBJ2-7 | TRBV7-8 | CASSSGTAAPYEQYF | TGTGCCAGCAGCTCGGGGACAGCTGCCCCCTACGAGCAGTACTTC
NA | many | 18 | TRBJ2-1 | TRBV18 | CASSPPPGPDGGESEQFF | TGTGCCAGCTCACCGCCCCCCGGACCGGACGGAGGTGAGAGTGAGCAGTTCTTC
NA | NA | 12 | TRBJ2-7 | TRBV7-9 | CASSLIIDEQYF | TGTGCCAGCAGCTTAATCATCGACGAGCAGTACTTC
TRBD1 | NA | 14 | TRBJ1-5 | TRBV27 | CASSLTGTGEPQHF | TGTGCCAGCAGTTTAACCGGGACAGGGGAGCCCCAGCATTTT
TRBD1 | NA | 17 | TRBJ2-2 | TRBV20-1 | CSARDFRGQGNTGELFF | TGCAGTGCTAGAGATTTTAGGGGACAGGGGAACACCGGGGAGCTGTTTTTT
TRBD2 | NA | 16 | TRBJ2-7 | TRBV20-1 | CSAQALADRLSYEQYF | TGCAGTGCCCAGGCACTAGCGGACCGTTTGAGCTACGAGCAGTACTTC
TRBD1 | NA | 16 | TRBJ1-1 | TRBV6-1 | CASSGQGDRKVTEAFF | TGTGCCAGTTCGGGACAGGGGGATCGTAAAGTCACTGAAGCTTTCTTT
NA | NA | 12 | TRBJ2-7 | TRBV10-3 | CAISVVGGEQYF | TGTGCCATCAGTGTAGTCGGGGGCGAGCAGTACTTC
NA | few | 14 | TRBJ2-1 | TRBV10-3 | CAIATAGSYNEQFF | TGTGCCATCGCTACGGCTGGCTCCTACAATGAGCAGTTCTTC
TRBD2 | NA | 15 | TRBJ2-1 | TRBV7-2 | CASSRTSGTNNEQFF | TGTGCCAGCAGCCGGACTAGCGGGACTAACAATGAGCAGTTCTTC
NA | many | 15 | TRBJ2-1 | TRBV5-5 | CASSVPGQGGNEQFF | TGTGCCAGCAGCGTACCGGGACAAGGGGGCAATGAGCAGTTCTTC
TRBD1 | few | 16 | TRBJ2-7 | TRBV10-3 | CAISWDRDPRNSEQYF | TGTGCCATCAGTTGGGACAGGGACCCAAGAAACTCCGAGCAGTACTTC